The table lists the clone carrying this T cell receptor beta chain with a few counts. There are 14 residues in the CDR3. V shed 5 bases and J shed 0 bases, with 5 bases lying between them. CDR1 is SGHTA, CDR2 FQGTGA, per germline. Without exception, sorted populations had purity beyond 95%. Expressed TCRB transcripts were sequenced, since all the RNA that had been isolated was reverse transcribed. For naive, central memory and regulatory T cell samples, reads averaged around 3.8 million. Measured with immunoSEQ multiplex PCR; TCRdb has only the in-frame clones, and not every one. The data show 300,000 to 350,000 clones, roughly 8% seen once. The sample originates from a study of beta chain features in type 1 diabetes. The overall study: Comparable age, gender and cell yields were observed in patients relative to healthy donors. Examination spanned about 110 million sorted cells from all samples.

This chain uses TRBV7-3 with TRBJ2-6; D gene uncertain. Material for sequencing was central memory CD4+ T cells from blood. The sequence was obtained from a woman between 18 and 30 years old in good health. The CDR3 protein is CASSDASGANVLTF. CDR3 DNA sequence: TGTGCCAGCAGCGATGCCTCTGGGGCCAACGTCCTGACTTTC.